This T cell receptor beta chain was profiled in a study of shared clonotypes between healthy human individuals. Naivety among CD8 cells was defined by CD45RO negativity and positive CCR7 selection, thereby excluding terminally differentiated effector memory CD45RA+ cells. Trimming pared 5 bases from V and 5 bases from J, leaving 11 bases between. CDR1 and CDR2 from the germline V gene are SGHNT and YYREEE (reference sequence). The CDR3 is 13 amino acids. Method: immunoSEQ multiplex PCR; TCRdb's copy keeps in-frame clones and lacks some. The data hold just over 2,000,000 clones, with roughly 94% observed a single time.

The V and J genes are TRBV5-4 and TRBJ2-1; D is perhaps TRBD2 (6 bases). Material: naive CD8+ T cells sorted from blood. The TCR sequence derives from a man younger than 30 in good health. The CDR3: CASSGGMHNEQFF. CDR3 coding DNA: TGTGCCAGCAGTGGCGGGATGCACAATGAGCAGTTCTTC.